The subject of this entry is one T cell receptor (beta chain). Its antigen is undetermined. Researchers ran the PCR with 60 Vbeta and 13 Jbeta primers. TCRdb's copy holds only in-frame clones and misses some; the assay was immunoSEQ multiplex PCR. This sample has roughly 120,000 clones; about three quarters occur once, and the top ten carry about 1%. The data belong to a study of cytomegalovirus exposure and HLA in healthy donors. Study conclusions and caveats: When the data were analyzed later, several of the most significant clusters appeared to be linked to common viral pathogens. Cytomegalovirus association was assigned to about 180 TCR beta chains.

The germline V gene has CDR1 MNHNS and CDR2 SASEGT. This CDR3 spans 15 amino acids. The V gene end was trimmed by 4 bases and the J gene end by 6 bases; junction bases not matched to a gene: 2. Donors showed nominal health when sampled, although they likely had unrecorded immune exposures. This TCR derives from a woman aged 25 to 39 in good health and CMV-seronegative. The chain joins TRBV6-1 to TRBJ2-3; TRBD2 matches 15 bases. Sequenced input: PBMCs. DNA of the CDR3: TGTGCCAGCAGTGGGACTAGCGGGGGGGCCGATACGCAGTATTTT. Residues: CASSGTSGGADTQYF.